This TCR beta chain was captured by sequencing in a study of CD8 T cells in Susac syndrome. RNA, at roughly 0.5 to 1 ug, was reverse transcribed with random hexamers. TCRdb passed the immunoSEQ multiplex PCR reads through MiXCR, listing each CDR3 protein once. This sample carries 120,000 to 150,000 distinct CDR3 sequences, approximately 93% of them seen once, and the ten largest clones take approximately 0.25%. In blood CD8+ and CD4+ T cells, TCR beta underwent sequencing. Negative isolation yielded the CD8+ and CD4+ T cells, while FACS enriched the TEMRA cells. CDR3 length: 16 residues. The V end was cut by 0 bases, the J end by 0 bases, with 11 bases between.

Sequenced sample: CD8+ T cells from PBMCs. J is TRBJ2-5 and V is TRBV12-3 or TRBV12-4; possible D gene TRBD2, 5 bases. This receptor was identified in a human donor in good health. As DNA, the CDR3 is TGTGCCAGCAGTTTAGCGGGAGTAGGGTACCAAGAGACCCAGTACTTC. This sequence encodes CASSLAGVGYQETQYF.